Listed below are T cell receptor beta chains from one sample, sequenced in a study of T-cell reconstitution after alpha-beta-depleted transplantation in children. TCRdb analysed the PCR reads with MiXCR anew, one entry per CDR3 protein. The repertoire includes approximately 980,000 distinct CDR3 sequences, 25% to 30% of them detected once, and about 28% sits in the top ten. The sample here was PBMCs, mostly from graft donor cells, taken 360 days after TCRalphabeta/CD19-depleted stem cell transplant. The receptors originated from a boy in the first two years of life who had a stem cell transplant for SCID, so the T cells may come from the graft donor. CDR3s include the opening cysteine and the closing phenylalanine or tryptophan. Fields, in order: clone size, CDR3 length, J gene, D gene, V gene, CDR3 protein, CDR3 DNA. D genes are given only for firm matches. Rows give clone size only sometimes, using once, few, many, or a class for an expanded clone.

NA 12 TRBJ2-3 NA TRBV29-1 CSVEEGSNTQYF TGCAGCGTTGAAGAAGGCTCAAATACGCAGTATTTT
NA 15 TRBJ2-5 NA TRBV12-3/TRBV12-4 CASSPDTTLWETQYF TGTGCCAGCAGTCCTGATACTACCCTTTGGGAGACCCAGTACTTC
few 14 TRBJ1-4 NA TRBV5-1 CASSFAATNEKLFF TGCGCCAGCAGCTTTGCAGCAACTAATGAAAAACTGTTTTTT
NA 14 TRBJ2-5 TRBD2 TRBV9 CASSVTGLEETQYF TGTGCCAGCAGCGTTACGGGACTAGAGGAGACCCAGTACTTC
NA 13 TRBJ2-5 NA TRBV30 CAWSGGHQETQYF TGTGCCTGGAGTGGGGGGCACCAAGAGACCCAGTACTTC
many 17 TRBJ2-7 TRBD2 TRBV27 CASSLYPLAGGVYEQYF TGTGCCAGCAGTTTATACCCGCTAGCGGGGGGGGTCTACGAGCAGTACTTC
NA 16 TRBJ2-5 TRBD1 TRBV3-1 CASSHAPGQGRETQYF TGTGCCAGCAGCCACGCTCCGGGACAGGGGAGGGAGACCCAGTACTTC
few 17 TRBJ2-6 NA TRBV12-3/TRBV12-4 CASSAPFVSSGANVLTF TGTGCCAGCAGTGCGCCGTTTGTGTCCTCTGGGGCCAACGTCCTGACTTTC
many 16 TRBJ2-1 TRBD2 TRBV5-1 CASSSLAGGSFGEQFF TGCGCCAGCAGCTCCCTAGCGGGGGGGAGTTTCGGTGAGCAGTTCTTC
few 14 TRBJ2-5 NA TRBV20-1 CSLTPLVFGETQYF TGCAGCTTGACCCCCCTAGTATTTGGAGAGACCCAGTACTTC
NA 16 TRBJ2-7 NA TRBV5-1 CASSLDSGNPNYEQYF TGCGCCAGCAGCTTGGATTCGGGAAACCCCAACTACGAGCAGTACTTC
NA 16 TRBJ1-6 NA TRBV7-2 CASSPAMGAGNSPLHF TGTGCCAGCAGCCCGGCTATGGGGGCAGGGAATTCACCCCTCCACTTT
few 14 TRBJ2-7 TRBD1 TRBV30 CAWSKDRGFYEQYF TGTGCCTGGAGTAAAGACAGGGGATTCTACGAGCAGTACTTC
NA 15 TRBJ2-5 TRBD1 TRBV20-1 CSAGTMTGNQETQYF TGCAGTGCCGGAACGATGACAGGGAATCAAGAGACCCAGTACTTC
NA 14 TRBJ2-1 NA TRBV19 CASKETAFYNEQFF TGTGCCAGTAAGGAGACAGCCTTCTACAATGAGCAGTTCTTC
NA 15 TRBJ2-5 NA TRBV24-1 CATSDFFGGQETQYF TGTGCCACCAGTGATTTTTTCGGGGGACAAGAGACCCAGTACTTC
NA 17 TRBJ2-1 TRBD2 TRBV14 CASSPRSLAGIYNEQFF TGTGCCAGCAGCCCGCGGAGCCTAGCGGGGATTTACAATGAGCAGTTCTTC
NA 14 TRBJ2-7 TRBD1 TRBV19 CASSIWQGDYEQYF TGTGCCAGTAGTATCTGGCAGGGGGACTACGAGCAGTACTTC
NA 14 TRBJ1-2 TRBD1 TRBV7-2 CASSLADRAGGYTF TGTGCCAGCAGCTTAGCGGACAGGGCTGGAGGCTACACCTTC
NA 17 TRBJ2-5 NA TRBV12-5 CASGLDYQGHFQETQYF TGTGCTAGTGGTTTGGATTATCAGGGTCACTTCCAAGAGACCCAGTACTTC
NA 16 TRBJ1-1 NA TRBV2 CASNPQGRLMNTEAFF TGTGCCAGCAATCCGCAGGGAAGGCTAATGAACACTGAAGCTTTCTTT
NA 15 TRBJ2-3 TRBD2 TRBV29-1 CSVEAGGEITDTQYF TGCAGCGTTGAAGCTGGGGGGGAAATCACAGATACGCAGTATTTT
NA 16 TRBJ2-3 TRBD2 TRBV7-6 CASSFGRGTNTDTQYF TGTGCCAGCAGCTTTGGGCGGGGGACTAACACAGATACGCAGTATTTT
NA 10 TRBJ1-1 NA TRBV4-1 CASSQRIIVF TGCGCCAGCAGCCAACGAATCATTGTCTTT
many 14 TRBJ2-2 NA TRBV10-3 CATKTGPNTGELFF TGTGCCACCAAAACAGGGCCGAACACCGGGGAGCTGTTTTTT
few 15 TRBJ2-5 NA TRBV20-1 CSARDWGATEETQYF TGCAGTGCTAGAGACTGGGGAGCGACAGAAGAGACCCAGTACTTC
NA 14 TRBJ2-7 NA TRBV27 CASSLFPSSYEQYF TGTGCCAGCAGTTTATTCCCGAGCTCCTACGAGCAGTACTTC
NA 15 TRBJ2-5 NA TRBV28 CASSFRRATVETQYF TGTGCCAGCAGTTTCAGGCGGGCGACTGTAGAGACCCAGTACTTC
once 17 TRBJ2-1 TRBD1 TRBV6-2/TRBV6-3 CASSRIQGQGLDNEQFF TGTGCCAGCAGTCGTATTCAGGGACAGGGATTAGACAATGAGCAGTTCTTC
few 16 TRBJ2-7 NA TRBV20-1 CSASGAWRGSSYEQYF TGCAGTGCTTCGGGGGCCTGGCGGGGTTCCTCCTACGAGCAGTACTTC
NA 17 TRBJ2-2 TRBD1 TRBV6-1 CASSALPRPGQGGELFF TGTGCCAGCAGTGCACTCCCCCGACCGGGACAGGGGGGTGAGCTGTTTTTT
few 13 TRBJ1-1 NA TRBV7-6 CASSFQGPTEAFF TGTGCCAGCAGCTTCCAGGGCCCCACTGAAGCTTTCTTT
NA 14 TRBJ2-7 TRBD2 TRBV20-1 CSARDVSGGYEQYF TGCAGTGCTAGAGACGTTAGCGGGGGGTACGAGCAGTACTTC
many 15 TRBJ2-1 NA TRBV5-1 CASAKDPSSYNEQFF TGCGCCAGCGCAAAAGATCCTAGCTCCTACAATGAGCAGTTCTTC
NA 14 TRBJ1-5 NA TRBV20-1 CSARDRAFNQPQHF TGCAGTGCTAGAGACAGGGCTTTCAATCAGCCCCAGCATTTT
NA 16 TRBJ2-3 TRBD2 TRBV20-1 CSALPLAGVSTDTQYF TGCAGTGCCCTACCCTTGGCGGGGGTGAGCACAGATACGCAGTATTTT
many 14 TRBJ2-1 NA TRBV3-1 CASSSGESKNEQFF TGTGCCAGCAGCTCAGGGGAGTCTAAAAATGAGCAGTTCTTC
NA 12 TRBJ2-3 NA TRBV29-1 CSVPGPPAPQYF TGCAGCGTTCCCGGGCCACCAGCGCCGCAGTATTTT
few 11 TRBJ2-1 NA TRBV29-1 CSVGLGNEQFF TGCAGCGTTGGACTGGGAAATGAGCAGTTCTTC
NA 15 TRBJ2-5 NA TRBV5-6 CASSSIGGAMETQYF TGTGCCAGCAGCTCTATTGGGGGGGCGATGGAGACCCAGTACTTC
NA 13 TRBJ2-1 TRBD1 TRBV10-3 CAISHGQVHEQFF TGTGCCATCAGCCACGGACAGGTCCATGAGCAGTTCTTC
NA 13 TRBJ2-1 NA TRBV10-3 CAISEFLNDEQFF TGTGCCATCAGTGAGTTTCTCAACGATGAGCAGTTCTTC
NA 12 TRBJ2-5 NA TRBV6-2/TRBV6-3 CASIDRQETQYF TGTGCCAGCATTGACAGACAAGAGACCCAGTACTTC
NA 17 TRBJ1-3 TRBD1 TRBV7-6 CASSLGQGSNSGNTIYF TGTGCCAGCAGCTTAGGACAGGGGTCGAACTCTGGAAACACCATATATTTT
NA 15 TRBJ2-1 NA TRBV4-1 CASSQDPLGAREQFF TGCGCCAGCAGCCAAGATCCTTTAGGGGCCCGTGAGCAGTTCTTC
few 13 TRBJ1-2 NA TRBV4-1 CASSPRSTVGYTF TGCGCCAGCAGCCCGCGATCGACAGTCGGCTACACCTTC
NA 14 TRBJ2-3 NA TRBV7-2 CASSEGPTAGTQYF TGTGCCAGCAGCGAAGGACCCACCGCGGGTACGCAGTATTTT
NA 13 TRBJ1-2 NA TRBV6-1 CASSDRRNYGYTF TGTGCCAGCAGTGACAGGCGAAACTATGGCTACACCTTC
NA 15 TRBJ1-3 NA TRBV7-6 CASSPRGGAGNTIYF TGTGCCAGCAGCCCCCGAGGAGGGGCAGGAAACACCATATATTTT
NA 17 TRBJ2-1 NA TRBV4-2 CASSQERGAYNYNEQFF TGTGCCAGCAGCCAAGAGCGGGGAGCATATAACTACAATGAGCAGTTCTTC
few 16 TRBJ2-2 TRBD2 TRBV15 CATSRDRSGITGELFF TGTGCCACCAGCAGAGATCGGAGCGGGATTACCGGGGAGCTGTTTTTT
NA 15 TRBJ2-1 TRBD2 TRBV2 CASSDIGGANNEQFF TGTGCCAGCAGTGATATCGGGGGGGCCAACAATGAGCAGTTCTTC
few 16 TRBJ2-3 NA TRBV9 CASSAYPSSFTDTQYF TGTGCCAGCAGCGCCTATCCCTCATCCTTCACAGATACGCAGTATTTT
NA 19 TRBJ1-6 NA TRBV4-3 CASSQETALLSSYNSPLHF TGCGCCAGCAGCCAAGAGACAGCGTTATTAAGCTCCTATAATTCACCCCTCCACTTT
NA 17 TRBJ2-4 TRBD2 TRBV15 CATSRDQAGGRGNIQYF TGTGCCACCAGCAGAGATCAAGCGGGGGGGCGCGGAAACATTCAGTACTTC